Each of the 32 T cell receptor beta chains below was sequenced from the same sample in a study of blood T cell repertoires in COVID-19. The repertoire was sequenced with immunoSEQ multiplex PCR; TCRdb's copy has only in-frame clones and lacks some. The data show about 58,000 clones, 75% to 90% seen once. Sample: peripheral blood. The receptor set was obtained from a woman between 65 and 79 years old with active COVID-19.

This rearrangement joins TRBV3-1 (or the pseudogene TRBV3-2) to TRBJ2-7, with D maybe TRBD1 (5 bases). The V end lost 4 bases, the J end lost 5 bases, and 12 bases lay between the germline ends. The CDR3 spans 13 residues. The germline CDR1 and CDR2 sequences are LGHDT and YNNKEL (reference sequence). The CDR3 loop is CASSPGRDNEQYF. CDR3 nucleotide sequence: TGTGCCAGCAGCCCGGGCAGGGATAACGAGCAGTACTTC.

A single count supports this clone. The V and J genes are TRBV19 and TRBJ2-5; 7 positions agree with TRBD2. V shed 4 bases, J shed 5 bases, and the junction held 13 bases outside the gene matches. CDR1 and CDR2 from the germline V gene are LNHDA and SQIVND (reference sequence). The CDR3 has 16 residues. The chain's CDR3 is CASSSEGGSFWETQYF. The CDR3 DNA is TGTGCCAGTAGTAGCGAAGGCGGGAGCTTCTGGGAGACCCAGTACTTC.

CDR3 sequence: CASSLSGQGAYGYTF. The CDR3 DNA sequence: TGTGCCAGCAGTTTATCAGGGCAGGGGGCCTATGGCTACACCTTC. The chain links TRBV27 to TRBJ1-2, with 8 positions matching TRBD1. The length of the CDR3 is 15 residues. With V trimmed by 0 bases and J by 4 bases, 4 bases remained unmatched. Germline lookup yields CDR1 MNHEY and CDR2 SMNVEV (reference sequence).

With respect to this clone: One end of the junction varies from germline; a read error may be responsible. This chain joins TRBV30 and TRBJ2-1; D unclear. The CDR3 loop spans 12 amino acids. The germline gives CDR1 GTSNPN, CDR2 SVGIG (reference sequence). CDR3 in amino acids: CAWSASHNQQFF. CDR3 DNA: TGTGCCTGGAGTGCCTCCCACAATCAGCAGTTCTTC.

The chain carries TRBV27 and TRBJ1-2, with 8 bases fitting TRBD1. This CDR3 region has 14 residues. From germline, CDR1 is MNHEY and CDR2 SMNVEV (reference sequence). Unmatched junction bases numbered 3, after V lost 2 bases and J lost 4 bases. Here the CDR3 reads CASSLRDRSYGYTF. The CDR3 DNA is TGTGCCAGCAGTTTAAGGGACAGGTCCTATGGCTACACCTTC.

The CDR3 DNA reads TGTGCCAGCAGCACGGGACAGCAAGAGACCCAGTACTTC. Protein product: CASSTGQQETQYF. V and J are TRBV9 and TRBJ2-5; 7 bases match TRBD1. V shed 4 bases, J shed 2 bases, and the junction held 2 bases outside the gene matches. The CDR3 is 13 residues long. Per germline, CDR1 SGDLS and CDR2 YYNGEE.

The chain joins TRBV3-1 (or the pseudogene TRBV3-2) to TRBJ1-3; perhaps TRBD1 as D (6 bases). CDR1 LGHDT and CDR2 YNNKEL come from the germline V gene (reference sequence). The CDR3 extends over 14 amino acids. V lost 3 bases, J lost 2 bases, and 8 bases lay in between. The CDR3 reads CASSQGATGNTIYF. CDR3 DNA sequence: TGTGCCAGCAGCCAGGGGGCGACTGGAAACACCATATATTTT.

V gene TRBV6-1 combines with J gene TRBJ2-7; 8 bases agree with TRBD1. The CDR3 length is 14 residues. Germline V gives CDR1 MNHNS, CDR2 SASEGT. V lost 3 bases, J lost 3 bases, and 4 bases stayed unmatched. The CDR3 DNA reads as TGTGCCAGCAGTGAGGCAGGGGGCTTCTACGAGCAGTACTTC. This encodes CASSEAGGFYEQYF.

The CDR3 nucleotides are TGTGCCAGCAGCCCCGGGACTAGCGGGAGGGCTTTCCAAGAGACCCAGTACTTC. Translation: CASSPGTSGRAFQETQYF. This chain uses TRBV9 with TRBJ2-5, with 16 bases matching TRBD2. The CDR3 is 18 amino acids. Trimming cost V 4 bases and J 1 base; bases outside gene matches: 7. CDR1 and CDR2 (germline): SGDLS, YYNGEE.

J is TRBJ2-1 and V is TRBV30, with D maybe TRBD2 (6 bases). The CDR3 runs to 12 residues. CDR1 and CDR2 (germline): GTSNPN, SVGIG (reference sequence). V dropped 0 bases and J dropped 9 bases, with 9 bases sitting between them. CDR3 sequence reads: CAWSVGGSEQFF. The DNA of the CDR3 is TGTGCCTGGAGTGTGGGGGGTTCTGAGCAGTTCTTC. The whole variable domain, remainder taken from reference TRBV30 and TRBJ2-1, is SQTIHQWPATLVQPVGSPLSLECTVEGTSNPNLYWYRQAAGRGLQLLFYSVGIGQISSEVPQNLSASRPQDRQFILSSKKLLLSDSGFYLCAWSVGGSEQFFGPGTRLTVL.

The CDR3 protein is CASSYLRAGSLYEQYF. DNA for the CDR3: TGTGCCAGCAGCTACCTTAGGGCGGGATCTCTTTACGAGCAGTACTTC. J is TRBJ2-7 and V is TRBV28; tentatively, D is TRBD2 (6 bases). V was trimmed by 6 bases and J by 4 bases, leaving 22 bases between them. CDR3 length: 16 residues. Germline V gene data show CDR1 as MDHEN and CDR2 as SYDVKM.

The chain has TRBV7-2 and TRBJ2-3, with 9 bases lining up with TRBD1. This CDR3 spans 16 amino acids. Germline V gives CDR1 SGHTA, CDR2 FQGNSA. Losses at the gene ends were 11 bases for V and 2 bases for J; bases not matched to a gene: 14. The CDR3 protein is CAYQFVDRGFTDTQYF. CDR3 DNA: TGTGCCTACCAGTTCGTGGACAGGGGCTTCACAGATACGCAGTATTTT.

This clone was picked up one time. The CDR3 loop is CATSEERTDTQYF. The DNA of the CDR3 is TGTGCCACCAGCGAGGAACGCACAGATACGCAGTATTTT. The genes are TRBV24-1 and TRBJ2-3; D unresolved. The V end was cut by 7 bases, the J end by 1 base, with 8 bases between. The CDR3 has 13 amino acids. Germline V gene sequence: CDR1 KGHDR, CDR2 SFDVKD.

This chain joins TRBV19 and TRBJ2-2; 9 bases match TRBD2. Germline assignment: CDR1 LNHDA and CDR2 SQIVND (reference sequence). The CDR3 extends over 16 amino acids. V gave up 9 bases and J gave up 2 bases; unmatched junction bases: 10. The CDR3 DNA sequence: TGTGCCAGCCGCCTGCGGGAGGGCCTAAACACCGGGGAGCTGTTTTTT. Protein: CASRLREGLNTGELFF.

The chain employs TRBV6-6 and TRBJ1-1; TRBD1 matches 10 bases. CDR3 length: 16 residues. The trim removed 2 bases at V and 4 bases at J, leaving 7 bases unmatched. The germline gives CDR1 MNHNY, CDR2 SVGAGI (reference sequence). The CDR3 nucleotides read TGTGCCAGCAGTTACCCCAGGACAGGGGGTGGCACTGAAGCTTTCTTT. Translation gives CASSYPRTGGGTEAFF.

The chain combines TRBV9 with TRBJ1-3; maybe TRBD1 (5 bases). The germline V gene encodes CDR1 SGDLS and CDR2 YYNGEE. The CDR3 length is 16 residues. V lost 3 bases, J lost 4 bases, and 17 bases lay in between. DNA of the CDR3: TGTGCCAGCAGCGCGGCGTCGCAGGGATGGGGAAACACCATATATTTT. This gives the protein CASSAASQGWGNTIYF.

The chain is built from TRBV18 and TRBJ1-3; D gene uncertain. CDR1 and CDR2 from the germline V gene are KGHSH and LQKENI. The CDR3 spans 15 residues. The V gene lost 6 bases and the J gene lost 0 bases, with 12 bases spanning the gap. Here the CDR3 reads CASSSDFFSGNTIYF. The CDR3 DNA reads TGTGCCAGCTCTTCAGACTTCTTCTCTGGAAACACCATATATTTT.

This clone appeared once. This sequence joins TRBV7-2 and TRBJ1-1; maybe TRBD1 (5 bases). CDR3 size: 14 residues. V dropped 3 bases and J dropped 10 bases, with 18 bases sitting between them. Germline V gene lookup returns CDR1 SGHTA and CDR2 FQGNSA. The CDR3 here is CASSLRLIGRAAFF. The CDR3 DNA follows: TGTGCCAGCAGCTTGCGGTTGATCGGCAGGGCAGCTTTCTTT.

Written as DNA, the CDR3 is TGCGCCAGCAGCTTGGAAGAGGGGGTATGGGAAAAACTGTTTTTT. It is translated as CASSLEEGVWEKLFF. The V and J genes are TRBV5-1 and TRBJ1-4; maybe TRBD1 (6 bases). V was pared by 0 bases and J by 8 bases, with 14 bases between. In germline, CDR1 is SGHRS, CDR2 YFSETQ. CDR3 size: 15 residues.

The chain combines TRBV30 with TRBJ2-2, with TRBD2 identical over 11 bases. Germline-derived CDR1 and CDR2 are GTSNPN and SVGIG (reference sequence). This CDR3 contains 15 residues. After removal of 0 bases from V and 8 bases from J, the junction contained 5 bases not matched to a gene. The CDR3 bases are TGTGCCTGGAGTGTACTACTAGCGGGAGCTGGGGAGCTGTTTTTT. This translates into CAWSVLLAGAGELFF.

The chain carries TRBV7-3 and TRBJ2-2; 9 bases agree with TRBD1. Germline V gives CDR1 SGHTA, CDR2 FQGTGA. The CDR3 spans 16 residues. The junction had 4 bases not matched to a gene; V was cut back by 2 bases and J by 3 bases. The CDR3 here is CASSLGTGHYTGELFF. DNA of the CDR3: TGTGCCAGCAGCTTAGGGACAGGGCATTACACCGGGGAGCTGTTTTTT.

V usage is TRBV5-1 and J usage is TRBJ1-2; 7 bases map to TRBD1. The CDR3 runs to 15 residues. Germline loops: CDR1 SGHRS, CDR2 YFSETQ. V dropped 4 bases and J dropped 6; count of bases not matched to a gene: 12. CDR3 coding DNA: TGCGCCAGCAGCATCGGAGTAGCAGGGGGGAATGGCTACACCTTC. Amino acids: CASSIGVAGGNGYTF. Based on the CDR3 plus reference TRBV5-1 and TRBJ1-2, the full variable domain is KAGVTQTPRYLIKTRGQQVTLSCSPISGHRSVSWYQQTPGQGLQFLFEYFSETQRNKGNFPGRFSGRQFSNSRSEMNVSTLELGDSALYLCASSIGVAGGNGYTFGSGTRLTVV.

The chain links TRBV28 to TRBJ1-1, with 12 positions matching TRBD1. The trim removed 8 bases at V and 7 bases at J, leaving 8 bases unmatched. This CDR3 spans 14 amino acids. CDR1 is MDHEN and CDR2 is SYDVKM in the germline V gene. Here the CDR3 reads CASRGQGAVNEAFF. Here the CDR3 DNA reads TGTGCCAGCCGGGGACAGGGGGCGGTGAATGAAGCTTTCTTT.

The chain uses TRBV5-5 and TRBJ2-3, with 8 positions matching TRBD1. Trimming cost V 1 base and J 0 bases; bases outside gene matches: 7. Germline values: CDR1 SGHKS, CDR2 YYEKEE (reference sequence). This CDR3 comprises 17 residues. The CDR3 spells CASSLRPGGISTDTQYF. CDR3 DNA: TGTGCCAGCAGCTTGCGCCCAGGGGGCATAAGCACAGATACGCAGTATTTT.

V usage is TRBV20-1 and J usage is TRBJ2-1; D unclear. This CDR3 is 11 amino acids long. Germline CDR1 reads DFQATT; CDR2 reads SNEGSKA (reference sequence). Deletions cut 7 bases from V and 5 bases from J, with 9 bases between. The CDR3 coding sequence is TGCAGTGGGCCTAGAAACAATGAGCAGTTCTTC. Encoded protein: CSGPRNNEQFF.

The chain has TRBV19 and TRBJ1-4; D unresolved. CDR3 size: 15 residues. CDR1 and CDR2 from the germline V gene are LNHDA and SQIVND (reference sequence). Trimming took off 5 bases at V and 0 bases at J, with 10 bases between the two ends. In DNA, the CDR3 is TGTGCCAGTAGTTTCCGACAAGCAACTAATGAAAAACTGTTTTTT. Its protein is CASSFRQATNEKLFF. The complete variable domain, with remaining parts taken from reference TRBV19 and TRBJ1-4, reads DGGITQSPKYLFRKEGQNVTLSCEQNLNHDAMYWYRQDPGQGLRLIYYSQIVNDFQKGDIAEGYSVSREKKESFPLTVTSAQKNPTAFYLCASSFRQATNEKLFFGSGTQLSVL.

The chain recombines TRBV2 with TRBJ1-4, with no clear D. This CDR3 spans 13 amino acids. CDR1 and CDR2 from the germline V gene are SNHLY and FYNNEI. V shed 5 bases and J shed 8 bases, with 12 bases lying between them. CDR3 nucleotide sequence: TGTGCCAGCAGTAGGGAAGCGGCGGAAAAACTGTTTTTT. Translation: CASSREAAEKLFF.

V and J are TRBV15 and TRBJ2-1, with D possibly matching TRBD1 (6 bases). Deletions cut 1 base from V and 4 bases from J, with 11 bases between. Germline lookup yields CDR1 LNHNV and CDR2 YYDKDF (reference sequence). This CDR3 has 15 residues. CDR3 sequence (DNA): TGTGCCACCAGCAGAGGAGGCAGGGGATACAATGAGCAGTTCTTC. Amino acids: CATSRGGRGYNEQFF.

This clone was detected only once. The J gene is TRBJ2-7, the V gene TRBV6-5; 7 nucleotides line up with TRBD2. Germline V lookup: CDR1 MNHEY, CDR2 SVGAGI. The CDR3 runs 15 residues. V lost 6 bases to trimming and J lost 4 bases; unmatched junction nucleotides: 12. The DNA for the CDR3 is TGTGCCAGCAGACCTAACAGCGGGATAGGTTACGAGCAGTACTTC. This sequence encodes CASRPNSGIGYEQYF.

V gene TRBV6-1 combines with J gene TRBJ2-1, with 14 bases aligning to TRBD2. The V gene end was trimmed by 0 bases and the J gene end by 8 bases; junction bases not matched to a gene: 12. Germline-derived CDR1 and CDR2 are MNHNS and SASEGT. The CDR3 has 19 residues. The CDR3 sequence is CASSEALPYWTSGRYEQFF. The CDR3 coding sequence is TGTGCCAGCAGTGAAGCGCTTCCTTACTGGACTAGCGGGAGGTATGAGCAGTTCTTC.

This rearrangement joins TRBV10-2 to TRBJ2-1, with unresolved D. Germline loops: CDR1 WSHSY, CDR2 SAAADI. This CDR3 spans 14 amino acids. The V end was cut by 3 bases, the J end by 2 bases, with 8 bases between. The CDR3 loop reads CASSDDWAYNEQFF. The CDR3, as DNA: TGCGCCAGCAGTGATGACTGGGCCTACAATGAGCAGTTCTTC.

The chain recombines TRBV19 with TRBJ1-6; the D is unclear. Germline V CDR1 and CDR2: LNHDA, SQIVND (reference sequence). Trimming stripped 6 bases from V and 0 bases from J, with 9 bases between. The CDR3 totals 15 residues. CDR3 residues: CASRDWSSYNSPLHF. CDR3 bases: TGTGCCAGTAGGGACTGGAGCTCCTATAATTCACCCCTCCACTTT.